This entry lists 2 T cell receptor beta chains sequenced from one sample in a study of blood T cell repertoires in COVID-19. Sequencing used immunoSEQ multiplex PCR; TCRdb keeps in-frame clones, though not all of them. The data hold about 270,000 clones, with 65% to 90% observed a single time. The sequencing input was peripheral blood. The source is a human donor in a cohort sampled during active COVID-19.

The chain recombines TRBV6-5 with TRBJ2-7, with 10 bases identical to TRBD1. The trim removed 6 bases at V and 2 bases at J, leaving 7 bases unmatched. The germline V gene has CDR1 MNHEY and CDR2 SVGAGI. CDR3 length equals 15 residues. This CDR3 reads CASRTDRGSPYEQYF. DNA for the CDR3: TGTGCCAGCAGGACGGACAGGGGGTCCCCCTACGAGCAGTACTTC.

V and J are TRBV18 and TRBJ2-5, with a possible D match to TRBD2 (5 bases). Per the germline V gene, CDR1 is KGHSH and CDR2 is LQKENI. Trimming stripped 8 bases from V and 1 base from J, with 17 bases between. CDR3 length equals 15 residues. This chain's CDR3 is CASAKAAGIQETQYF. Written as DNA, the CDR3 is TGTGCCAGCGCCAAGGCTGCCGGGATCCAAGAGACCCAGTACTTC.